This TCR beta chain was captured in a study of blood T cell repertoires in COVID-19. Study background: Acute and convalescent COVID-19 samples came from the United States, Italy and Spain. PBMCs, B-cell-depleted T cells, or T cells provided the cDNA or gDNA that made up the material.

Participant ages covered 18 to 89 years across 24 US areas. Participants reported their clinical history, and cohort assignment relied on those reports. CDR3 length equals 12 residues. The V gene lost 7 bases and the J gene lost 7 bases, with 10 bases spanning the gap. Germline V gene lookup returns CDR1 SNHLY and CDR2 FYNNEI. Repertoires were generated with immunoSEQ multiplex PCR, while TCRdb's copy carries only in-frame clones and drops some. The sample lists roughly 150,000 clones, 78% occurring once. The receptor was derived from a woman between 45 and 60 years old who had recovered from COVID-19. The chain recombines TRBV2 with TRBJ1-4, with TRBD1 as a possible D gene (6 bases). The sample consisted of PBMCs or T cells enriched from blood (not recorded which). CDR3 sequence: CASKRGGEKLFF. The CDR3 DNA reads TGTGCCAGCAAAAGGGGGGGTGAAAAACTGTTTTTT.